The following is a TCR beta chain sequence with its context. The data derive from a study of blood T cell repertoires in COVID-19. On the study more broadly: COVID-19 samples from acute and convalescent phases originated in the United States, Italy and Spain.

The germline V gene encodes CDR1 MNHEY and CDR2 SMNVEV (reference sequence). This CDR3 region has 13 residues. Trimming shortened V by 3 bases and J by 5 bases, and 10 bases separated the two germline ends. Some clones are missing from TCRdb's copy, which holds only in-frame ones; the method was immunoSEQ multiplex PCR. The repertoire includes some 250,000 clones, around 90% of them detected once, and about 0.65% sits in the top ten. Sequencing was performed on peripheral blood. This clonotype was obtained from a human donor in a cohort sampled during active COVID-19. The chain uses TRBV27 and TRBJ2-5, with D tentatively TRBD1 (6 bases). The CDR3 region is CASSFSQGETQYF. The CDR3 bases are TGTGCCAGCAGTTTCAGCCAGGGGGAGACCCAGTACTTC.